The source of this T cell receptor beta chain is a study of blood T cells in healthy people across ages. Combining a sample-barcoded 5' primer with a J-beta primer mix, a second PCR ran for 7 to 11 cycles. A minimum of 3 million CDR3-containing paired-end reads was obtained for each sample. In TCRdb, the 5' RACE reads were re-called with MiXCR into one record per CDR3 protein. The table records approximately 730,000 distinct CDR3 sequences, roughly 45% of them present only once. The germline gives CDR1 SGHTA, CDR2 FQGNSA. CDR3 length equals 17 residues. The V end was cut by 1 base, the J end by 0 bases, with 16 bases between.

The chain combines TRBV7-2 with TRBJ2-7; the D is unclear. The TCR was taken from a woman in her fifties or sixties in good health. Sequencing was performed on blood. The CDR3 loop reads CASSLVSQTLSSYEQYF. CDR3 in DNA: TGTGCCAGCAGCTTAGTGAGCCAGACCCTAAGCTCCTACGAGCAGTACTTC.